This T cell receptor beta chain was captured by sequencing in a study of Graves' ophthalmopathy and Graves' hyperthyroidism. Study-level information: Peripheral blood was collected at initial diagnosis, before any treatment.

On this clonotype: The antigen is not known.

Broader study findings: Detection in blood was also observed for most expanded thyroid clonotypes above 0.001 frequency. Researchers report that a 13-signature model separated ophthalmopathy from stable hyperthyroidism, posting 85% to 90% sensitivity and 75% to 84% specificity.

RNA served as the template for amplifying TCR beta CDR3 regions. First-round RT-PCR employed HTBI primers, with a second-round multiplex PCR after it. TCRdb reanalysed the multiplex PCR reads using MiXCR and keeps one entry per CDR3 protein. The sample yields hundreds of thousands of distinct CDR3 sequences, 40% seen once. Other autoimmune disease, uncontrolled infection, pregnancy and lactation led to exclusion. The sequencing input was peripheral blood. The receptor comes from an adult man with Graves' ophthalmopathy.

The CDR3 spells CASTLPGPYTEAFF. The CDR3, as DNA: TGTGCCAGCACCTTACCTGGACCCTACACTGAAGCTTTCTTT. The chain has TRBV5-5 and TRBJ1-1; unclear D gene. Germline assignment: CDR1 SGHKS and CDR2 YYEKEE (reference sequence). V dropped 6 bases and J dropped 3 bases, with 15 bases sitting between them. The CDR3 runs 14 residues.